This TCR beta chain is from a study of beta chain features in type 1 diabetes. Whole-study results and caveats: PCR might preferentially amplify shorter templates, equally in patients and controls.

The sequenced template was cDNA made from the entire isolated RNA. The repertoire was sequenced with immunoSEQ multiplex PCR; TCRdb's copy has only in-frame clones and lacks some. Of some 900,000 clones detected, 15% to 20% appear once; the ten largest clones hold about 0.02%. Per donor, one heparinised blood draw averaged approximately 110 mL. Markers CD45RO/CCR7/CD25/CD127/CD95/CD27 served to sort CD4+ naive, central memory, regulatory and stem cell-like memory cells. Only a few counts were recorded for this clone. Antigen unknown. Trimming stripped 9 bases from V and 6 bases from J, with 10 bases between. The germline CDR1 and CDR2 sequences are MDHEN and SYDVKM. This CDR3 has 11 residues.

The sample consisted of naive CD4+ T cells from blood. The sequence derives from a woman aged 18-29 years in good health. The J gene is TRBJ2-3, the V gene TRBV28; D not resolved. CDR3 in DNA: TGTGCCAGTTTTCGTTACGATACGCAGTATTTT. Its protein product is CASFRYDTQYF.